This T cell receptor beta chain was observed in a study of T-cell reconstitution after alpha-beta-depleted transplantation in children. Molecular barcoding with unique molecular identifiers was used for the TCRbeta library. Using its own MiXCR run on the PCR reads, TCRdb lists one record per CDR3 protein. The table records around 400,000 distinct CDR3 sequences, roughly a tenth of them present only once. The sample holds many counts of this clonotype. CDR1 and CDR2 from the germline V gene are SGHRS and YFSETQ. The CDR3 runs to 14 residues. The ends were cut back, 3 bases at V and 1 base at J, with 10 bases in the middle.

Sequencing used PBMCs from the stem cell graft donor, obtained from the stem cell graft. This sequence originates from a human donor who donated a stem cell graft to a child with acute myeloid leukemia. This chain connects TRBV5-1 to TRBJ2-5; D is possibly TRBD2 (6 bases). CDR3 amino acids: CASSSRDFQETQYF. Here the CDR3 DNA reads TGCGCCAGCAGCTCTCGGGACTTCCAAGAGACCCAGTACTTC.